Presented here are 9 T cell receptor beta chains from one specimen sequenced in a study of control samples from healthy donors and cancer patients. The method was immunoSEQ multiplex PCR; TCRdb's version includes in-frame clones alone and lacks a portion of them. This sample carries 130,000 to 150,000 clones, about 90% of them seen once, and the ten largest clones take 3% to 4%. Material for sequencing was blood. The receptors were sampled from a man under 40 in good health.

The chain has TRBV7-9 and TRBJ2-1; D remains ambiguous. The germline V gene encodes CDR1 SEHNR and CDR2 FQNEAQ (reference sequence). The CDR3 contains 12 residues. The ends were cut back, 4 bases at V and 10 bases at J, with 11 bases in the middle. The CDR3 is CASSSSGREQFF. DNA for the CDR3: TGTGCCAGCAGCTCATCAGGACGCGAGCAGTTCTTC.

The chain carries TRBV7-9 and TRBJ1-6; D is possibly TRBD1 (6 bases). Trimming took 6 bases from V and 5 from J, leaving 8 bases between them. This CDR3 contains 13 residues. The germline V gene encodes CDR1 SEHNR and CDR2 FQNEAQ (reference sequence). The CDR3 here is CASRPGDNSPLHF. CDR3 DNA sequence: TGTGCCAGCAGACCAGGGGATAATTCACCCCTCCACTTT.

The V gene is TRBV7-2, the J gene TRBJ2-2; D tentatively reads TRBD1 or TRBD2 (7 bases each). Germline lookup yields CDR1 SGHTA and CDR2 FQGNSA. The CDR3 sequence is 15 residues long. V shed 5 bases and J shed 6 bases, with 16 bases lying between them. Written as DNA, the CDR3 is TGTGCCAGCAGCGTAGTGGGAGGGGGCGCCGGGGAGCTGTTTTTT. Its translation is CASSVVGGGAGELFF.

This clone was counted a single time. The rearrangement links TRBV19 to TRBJ1-5; D unclear. Trimming stripped 7 bases from V and 0 bases from J, with 10 bases between. This CDR3 comprises 14 residues. Germline V CDR1 and CDR2: LNHDA, SQIVND (reference sequence). This chain's CDR3 is CASMEGISNQPQHF. DNA of the CDR3: TGTGCCAGTATGGAAGGGATTAGCAATCAGCCCCAGCATTTT.

CDR3 sequence: CAWSVRGIGGTTYEQYF. The CDR3, as DNA: TGTGCCTGGAGTGTACGAGGTATAGGGGGGACTACCTACGAGCAGTACTTC. The J gene is TRBJ2-7, the V gene TRBV30, with D possibly being TRBD2 (7 bases). With 0 bases removed from V and 2 bases from J, the gap between germline ends came to 20 bases. The CDR3 runs to 17 residues. Germline lookup yields CDR1 GTSNPN and CDR2 SVGIG (reference sequence).

This chain uses TRBV6-4 with TRBJ2-1; D remains ambiguous. The V and J ends lost 5 bases and 8 bases respectively, with 13 bases between them. Looked up from germline, CDR1 is MRHNA and CDR2 is SNTAGT. CDR3 length equals 13 residues. The CDR3 here is CASSLPLMDEQFF. The CDR3 DNA is TGTGCCAGCAGTTTACCCCTTATGGATGAGCAGTTCTTC.

The chain carries TRBV6-6 and TRBJ2-3; D unresolved. Trimming stripped 7 bases from V and 6 bases from J, with 17 bases between. The length of the CDR3 is 14 residues. The V gene's germline CDR1 is MNHNY and CDR2 SVGAGI (reference sequence). The CDR3, as DNA: TGTGCCAGCATTAAGGCGGCCGTGGGGGATACGCAGTATTTT. Translated: CASIKAAVGDTQYF.

The chain employs TRBV28 and TRBJ1-4; weak D call: TRBD1 (6 bases). This CDR3 is built from 14 residues. V was pared by 6 bases and J by 8 bases, with 16 bases between. Germline CDR1 MDHEN, CDR2 SYDVKM. The CDR3 coding sequence is TGTGCCAGCAGGAAGGGGGAGATGAGAGAAAAACTGTTTTTT. It encodes CASRKGEMREKLFF.

The CDR3 here is CASSYSPSDTAGELFF. The CDR3, as DNA: TGTGCCAGCAGTTACTCTCCTAGCGATACGGCCGGGGAGCTGTTTTTT. The rearrangement joins TRBV6-5 to TRBJ2-2; TRBD2 might be the D (6 bases). Trimming removed 0 bases at V and 6 bases at J, with 14 bases between. The CDR3 has 16 residues. Looked up from germline, CDR1 is MNHEY and CDR2 is SVGAGI.